This T cell receptor beta chain originates from a study of control samples from healthy donors and cancer patients. In germline, CDR1 is SNHLY, CDR2 FYNNEI. The CDR3 has 14 residues. V trimming: 6 bases; J trimming: 3 bases; junction bases outside the gene matches: 3. Sequenced by immunoSEQ multiplex PCR; TCRdb stores in-frame clones only, minus some. The repertoire has 100,000 to 150,000 clones, 75% to 95% of them found once; the top ten carry more than 2%. The sequence was collected from a man younger than 30 in good health. The sample taken for sequencing was blood. This rearrangement joins TRBV2 to TRBJ1-3, with 9 positions matching TRBD1. CDR3 region: CASRGQGLGNTIYF. CDR3 nucleotide sequence: TGTGCCAGCAGAGGACAGGGGCTTGGAAACACCATATATTTT.